Given below is one T cell receptor (beta chain) in context. Its specificity is unknown. The source of the sample is a study of naive CD8 T cells in extremely preterm neonates. Study-level findings and limits: Limitations included small sample size and variable preterm productive templates. Preterm infants showed shorter CDR3s, fewer N additions and less trimming than older groups.

The repertoire was sequenced with immunoSEQ multiplex PCR; TCRdb's copy has only in-frame clones and lacks some. The data hold several thousand clones, with approximately 98% observed a single time. The germline V gene has CDR1 MNHNS and CDR2 SASEGT. The V end was cut by 6 bases, the J end by 2 bases, with 4 bases between. The CDR3 runs to 11 residues. Blood donors were healthy children aged roughly 15-56 months and healthy nonsmoking adults. The sequence was collected from a human donor in good health. Specimen: naive CD8+ T cells from blood. V gene TRBV6-1 combines with J gene TRBJ1-1; no clear D. CDR3 in amino acids: CASSHNTEAFF. CDR3 bases: TGTGCCAGCAGCCATAACACTGAAGCTTTCTTT.